This T cell receptor beta chain derives from a study of CD8+CD57+ T cells in acquired aplastic anemia. Both TCR beta VDJ combination and CDR3 sequence profiling were carried out. Genomic DNA was the template for this profiling. TCRdb reprocessed the reads via MiXCR and lists one record per CDR3 protein. In the table there are over 150,000 distinct CDR3 sequences, 63% of which are singletons. Individuals selected for sequencing had exhibited CD8+CD57+ cell expansion on flow cytometry. V lost 4 bases and J 0 bases, leaving 16 bases between the germline ends. Germline lookup yields CDR1 KGHDR and CDR2 SFDVKD. The CDR3 contains 17 residues.

Input material: sorted CD4+, CD8+, or CD8+CD57+ T cells (not recorded which) from PBMCs. The V gene is TRBV24-1, the J gene TRBJ2-3; D may be TRBD2 (6 bases). The receptor comes from a human donor with aplastic anemia. The CDR3 DNA sequence: TGTGCCACCAGTGACTCCGGGACGGCGGGAAGCACAGATACGCAGTATTTT. Residues: CATSDSGTAGSTDTQYF.